The 3 T cell receptor beta chains below come from one sample, sequenced in a study of identical twins listed by TCRdb under 2016. The receptor library was made with 5' RACE. The listed sequencing device is Illumina HiSeq 2000. Using fastp trimming at Q25 and MiXCR clonotype assembly, TCRdb reanalyzed the public sequencing data and kept in-frame beta chains. A single entry per CDR3 protein holds the most common genes and DNA from its merged rows. Recorded for this sample are hundreds of thousands of distinct CDR3 sequences; roughly a quarter of them occurred a single time. Of the sample, approximately 2.9% is held by the ten largest clones. These sequences were also reported in another study, on T cells expressing NK-cell markers.

The sample taken for sequencing was CD4+ T cells sorted from blood. The receptors were gathered from a woman under 30 in good health.

This clonotype was detected only a few times. CDR3 DNA: TGCGCCAGCAAAACGGGGGGCGGCACCGGGGAGCTGTTTTTT. As protein: CASKTGGGTGELFF. The chain couples TRBV5-1 to TRBJ2-2, with TRBD2 as a possible D gene (7 bases). The germline V gene encodes CDR1 SGHRS and CDR2 YFSETQ. Trimming pared 6 bases from V and 4 bases from J, leaving 13 bases between. The CDR3 contains 14 residues.

For the CDR3, the DNA is TGTGCCAGCAGCCAAGGGACAGCTATCACGTTTTTT. Translating it yields CASSQGTAITFF. V is TRBV3-1 and J is TRBJ1-4; TRBD1 is a possible D gene (6 bases). In germline, CDR1 is LGHDT, CDR2 YNNKEL (reference sequence). The CDR3 loop spans 12 amino acids. Trimming pared 1 base from V and 16 bases from J, leaving 13 bases between.

This clonotype has a count of ten or more. The chain links TRBV6-1 to TRBJ2-3, with TRBD1 matching 12 bases. The CDR3 extends over 14 amino acids. Germline loops: CDR1 MNHNS, CDR2 SASEGT. The V and J ends lost 8 bases and 5 bases, in that order; junction bases with no gene match: 5. CDR3 sequence reads: CASRDRGPVDTQYF. CDR3 bases: TGTGCCAGCCGGGACAGGGGGCCTGTAGATACGCAGTATTTT.